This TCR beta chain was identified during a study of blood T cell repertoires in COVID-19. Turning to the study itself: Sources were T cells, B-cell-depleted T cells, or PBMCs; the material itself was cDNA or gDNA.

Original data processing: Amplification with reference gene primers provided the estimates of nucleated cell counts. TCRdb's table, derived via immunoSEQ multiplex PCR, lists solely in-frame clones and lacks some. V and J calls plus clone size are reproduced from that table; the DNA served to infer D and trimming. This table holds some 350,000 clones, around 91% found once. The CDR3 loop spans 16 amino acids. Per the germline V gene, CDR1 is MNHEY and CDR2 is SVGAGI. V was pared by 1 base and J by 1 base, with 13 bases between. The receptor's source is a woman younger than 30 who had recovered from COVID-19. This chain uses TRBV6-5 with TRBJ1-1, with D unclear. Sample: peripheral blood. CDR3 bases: TGTGCCAGCAGTTACTTCCCCGACATCCGGAACACTGAAGCTTTCTTT. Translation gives CASSYFPDIRNTEAFF.